Here is one T cell receptor beta chain with its context. Per the germline V gene, CDR1 is GTSNPN and CDR2 is SVGIG (reference sequence). CDR3 length equals 13 residues. V was clipped by 5 bases and J by 3 bases, with 14 bases between them. Clones were read by immunoSEQ multiplex PCR, and TCRdb kept only the in-frame ones, dropping some. The data show roughly 2 million clones, roughly 95% seen once. This sample is part of a study of shared clonotypes between healthy human individuals. The sample was naive CD4+ T cells sorted from blood. Subset noted: CD45RA+ positively selected. V and J are TRBV30 and TRBJ2-7; D may correspond to TRBD1 or TRBD2 (5 bases each). This TCR was sampled from a young man in good health. The CDR3 DNA reads as TGTGCCTGGCGGCCGGGGACGGTCTACGAGCAGTACTTC. Its translation is CAWRPGTVYEQYF.